This T cell receptor (beta chain) was recovered during a study of beta chain features in type 1 diabetes. This clone appeared a few times. Its antigen is still unknown. Study-wide results and caveats: Moderate but significant shortening of TCRB CDR3s was recorded in all four CD4+ subsets from Type 1 diabetes patients. Sequencing the cDNA could make cells with high TCR expression show up more than they should.

The CDR3 is made up of 13 amino acids. Per germline, CDR1 SGDLS and CDR2 YYNGEE. With 1 base removed from V and 5 bases from J, the gap between germline ends came to 9 bases. Investigators reverse transcribed all isolated RNA, so they sequenced expressed TCRB transcripts. Only in-frame clones appear in the TCRdb table, and some are missing; sequencing was by immunoSEQ multiplex PCR. Altogether some 150,000 clones are present, 11% being singletons, with the ten largest covering about 2.1%. The rearrangement uses TRBV9 and TRBJ1-1; D is possibly TRBD1 (5 bases). The TCR sequence derives from a young man in good health. The specimen sequenced was central memory CD4+ T cells from blood. In nucleotides, the CDR3 is TGTGCCAGCAGCGTACAGGGTTCAACTGAAGCTTTCTTT. Translation gives CASSVQGSTEAFF.